The 23 T cell receptor beta chains below were found in one sample sequenced in a study of PD-1 blockade in mismatch repair-deficient tumors. Generated by immunoSEQ multiplex PCR, the TCRdb table keeps only in-frame clones and is missing some. Seen here are just under 80,000 clones, 80% to 90% observed once, and the top ten hold around 5.1%. Sequenced here: peripheral blood, sampled 44 weeks after starting pembrolizumab. All receptors come from an adult with mismatch repair-deficient cancer.

The CDR3 nucleotides read TGTGCCAGCAGTTACGACAAACCGAGGGAACTGTTTTTT. Protein: CASSYDKPRELFF. The chain has TRBV6-5 and TRBJ1-4; no clear D gene. The V gene lost 2 bases and the J gene lost 12 bases, with 13 bases spanning the gap. The CDR3 loop spans 13 amino acids. Per the germline V gene, CDR1 is MNHEY and CDR2 is SVGAGI.

The chain links TRBV11-1 to TRBJ2-2; D is ambiguous. Germline V gives CDR1 SGHAT, CDR2 FQDESV (reference sequence). The V and J ends lost 4 bases and 0 bases respectively, with 6 bases between them. The CDR3 runs to 14 residues. CDR3 loop: CASSSNPNTGELFF. The CDR3 nucleotides read TGTGCCAGCAGCTCAAACCCGAACACCGGGGAGCTGTTTTTT.

J is TRBJ2-1 and V is TRBV30; D perhaps matches TRBD2 (6 bases). Germline-derived CDR1 and CDR2 are GTSNPN and SVGIG (reference sequence). V dropped 1 base and J dropped 7 bases, with 14 bases sitting between them. The CDR3 has 14 amino acids. The CDR3 protein is CAWSGTSLVNEQFF. As DNA, the CDR3 is TGTGCCTGGAGTGGTACTAGCCTGGTTAATGAGCAGTTCTTC.

The chain links TRBV7-2 to TRBJ2-5; TRBD2 might be the D (6 bases). This CDR3 is 14 amino acids long. The germline CDR1 and CDR2 sequences are SGHTA and FQGNSA. V lost 2 bases, J lost 4 bases, and 11 bases lay in between. CDR3 residues: CASSLLGGGETQYF. CDR3 DNA: TGTGCCAGCAGCTTACTGGGGGGAGGAGAGACCCAGTACTTC.

The chain is built from TRBV13 and TRBJ1-1, with D unresolved. Per the germline V gene, CDR1 is PRHDT and CDR2 is FYEKMQ (reference sequence). The CDR3 totals 13 residues. Trimming removed 2 bases at V and 5 bases at J, with 9 bases between. The CDR3 loop reads CASSLNGDTEAFF. The CDR3, as DNA: TGTGCCAGCAGCTTAAACGGGGATACTGAAGCTTTCTTT.

This clone was picked up one time. The J gene is TRBJ2-1, the V gene TRBV7-3, with TRBD2 matching 8 bases. With V trimmed by 5 bases and J by 1 base, 7 bases remained unmatched. This CDR3 is built from 16 residues. Germline V CDR1 and CDR2: SGHTA, FQGTGA. CDR3 DNA sequence: TGTGCCAGCAGCATCGGACTAGCTGCATCCTACAATGAGCAGTTCTTC. Protein: CASSIGLAASYNEQFF. Together with reference TRBV7-3 and TRBJ2-1, the CDR3 gives the full variable domain: GAGVSQTPSNKVTEKGKYVELRCDPISGHTALYWYRQSLGQGPEFLIYFQGTGAADDSGLPNDRFFAVRPEGSVSTLKIQRTERGDSAVYLCASSIGLAASYNEQFFGPGTRLTVL.

The V gene is TRBV5-1, the J gene TRBJ1-1, with D perhaps TRBD1 (5 bases). The germline gives CDR1 SGHRS, CDR2 YFSETQ. The CDR3 length is 14 residues. The germline V and J ends were trimmed by 4 bases and 2 bases, with 12 bases remaining between them. This chain's CDR3 is CASSRQTGNTEAFF. As DNA, the CDR3 is TGCGCCAGCAGCAGACAGACGGGCAACACTGAAGCTTTCTTT. Based on the CDR3 plus reference TRBV5-1 and TRBJ1-1, the full variable domain is KAGVTQTPRYLIKTRGQQVTLSCSPISGHRSVSWYQQTPGQGLQFLFEYFSETQRNKGNFPGRFSGRQFSNSRSEMNVSTLELGDSALYLCASSRQTGNTEAFFGQGTRLTVV.

The chain is built from TRBV11-3 and TRBJ2-2; either TRBD1 or TRBD2 may fit D (6 bases each). Per germline, CDR1 SGHNT and CDR2 YENEEA. The V end lost 5 bases, the J end lost 5 bases, and 18 bases lay between the germline ends. The CDR3 has 16 residues. CDR3 loop: CASSNPPGARTGELFF. Here the CDR3 DNA reads TGTGCCAGCAGCAACCCACCGGGGGCGAGAACCGGGGAGCTGTTTTTT.

This chain connects TRBV29-1 to TRBJ2-7, with 7 bases that match TRBD1. The CDR3 runs to 12 residues. Germline values: CDR1 SQVTM, CDR2 ANQGSEA. V gave up 4 bases and J gave up 1 base; unmatched junction bases: 1. The CDR3 DNA follows: TGCAGCGTTGGGGACAGTTCCTACGAGCAGTACTTC. Amino acid sequence: CSVGDSSYEQYF.

This chain connects TRBV19 to TRBJ2-1; 13 nucleotides line up with TRBD2. Germline V lookup: CDR1 LNHDA, CDR2 SQIVND (reference sequence). With V trimmed by 3 bases and J by 5 bases, 1 base remained unmatched. The CDR3 loop spans 15 amino acids. CDR3 sequence: CASSIGLAGDNEQFF. The CDR3 DNA reads TGTGCCAGTAGTATCGGACTAGCGGGGGACAATGAGCAGTTCTTC.

The rearrangement uses TRBV7-8 and TRBJ1-1, with D unresolved. Germline CDR1 SGHVS, CDR2 FQNEAQ. The CDR3 has 16 amino acids. V gave up 1 base and J gave up 0 bases, with 12 bases separating them. The CDR3 loop is CASSLEDGILNTEAFF. The DNA of the CDR3 is TGTGCCAGCAGCTTAGAGGACGGCATCTTGAACACTGAAGCTTTCTTT.

The gene calls are TRBV19 and TRBJ1-4; D is undetermined. The V end was cut by 1 base, the J end by 8 bases, with 14 bases between. This CDR3 is 15 amino acids long. Germline-derived CDR1 and CDR2 are LNHDA and SQIVND (reference sequence). CDR3 loop: CASSIGRQPREKLFF. The CDR3 coding sequence is TGTGCCAGTAGTATAGGACGGCAGCCCCGGGAAAAACTGTTTTTT.

The chain employs TRBV12-5 and TRBJ2-3, with D maybe TRBD2 (5 bases). Trimming cost V 5 bases and J 1 base, with 7 bases left between them. CDR3 size: 13 residues. Germline-derived CDR1 and CDR2 are LGHNT and FRNRAP. Written as DNA, the CDR3 is TGTGCTAGTGGTCAAGCGGGCACAGATACGCAGTATTTT. It encodes CASGQAGTDTQYF.

The V gene is TRBV2, the J gene TRBJ2-7, with 7 bases that match TRBD1. V gave up 3 bases and J gave up 0 bases; unmatched junction bases: 5. The germline gives CDR1 SNHLY, CDR2 FYNNEI. The CDR3 spans 15 residues. The CDR3 loop reads CASSEGTAYSYEQYF. The DNA of the CDR3 is TGTGCCAGCAGTGAGGGGACAGCCTACTCCTACGAGCAGTACTTC.

This chain connects TRBV14 to TRBJ2-7, with D unresolved. Germline V CDR1 and CDR2: SGHDN, FVKESK. The CDR3 extends over 11 amino acids. Trimming took off 2 bases at V and 7 bases at J, with 6 bases between the two ends. CDR3: CASSQWWEQYF. CDR3 nucleotide sequence: TGTGCCAGCAGCCAATGGTGGGAGCAGTACTTC. The variable domain in full, with the rest retrieved from reference TRBV14 and TRBJ2-7, is EAGVTQFPSHSVIEKGQTVTLRCDPISGHDNLYWYRRVMGKEIKFLLHFVKESKQDESGMPNNRFLAERTGGTYSTLKVQPAELEDSGVYFCASSQWWEQYFGPGTRLTVT.

The CDR3 DNA reads as TGCAGCGTTGACCGGGAGGGCTCCGACTACGAGCAGTACTTC. Translating gives CSVDREGSDYEQYF. The chain links TRBV29-1 to TRBJ2-7; 8 bases match TRBD2. The germline V gene encodes CDR1 SQVTM and CDR2 ANQGSEA. The CDR3 contains 14 residues. The V and J ends lost 3 bases and 3 bases, in that order; junction bases with no gene match: 7.

V is TRBV2 and J is TRBJ1-4; 7 nucleotides match TRBD1. In germline, CDR1 is SNHLY, CDR2 FYNNEI. The CDR3 has 13 residues. The junction had 5 bases not matched to a gene; V was cut back by 7 bases and J by 6 bases. The CDR3 loop is CASNRDSDEKLFF. In nucleotides, the CDR3 is TGTGCCAGCAACCGGGACAGCGATGAAAAACTGTTTTTT.

The chain employs TRBV25-1 and TRBJ1-2; tentatively, D is TRBD1 (6 bases). The CDR3 spans 13 residues. V lost 8 bases and J lost 7, with 17 bases in between. The germline V gene encodes CDR1 MGHDK and CDR2 SYGVNS. Here the CDR3 DNA reads TGTGCCAGCCGGACAGTGATTTATTTTGGCTACACCTTC. Translated, it gives CASRTVIYFGYTF.

The chain uses TRBV29-1 and TRBJ2-7; 13 bases agree with TRBD2. Germline V CDR1 and CDR2: SQVTM, ANQGSEA. The CDR3 is made up of 16 amino acids. V gave up 1 base and J gave up 4 bases; unmatched junction bases: 7. This CDR3 reads CSVEGGTSGAPYEQYF. Here the CDR3 DNA reads TGCAGCGTTGAAGGAGGGACTAGCGGGGCCCCGTACGAGCAGTACTTC.

This sequence joins TRBV19 and TRBJ1-1, with D uncertain. V dropped 3 bases and J dropped 1 base, with 3 bases sitting between them. Germline V gene sequence: CDR1 LNHDA, CDR2 SQIVND (reference sequence). The CDR3 loop spans 12 amino acids. The CDR3 nucleotides read TGTGCCAGTAGTATCCGGAACACTGAAGCTTTCTTT. This gives the protein CASSIRNTEAFF.

The gene calls are TRBV5-8 and TRBJ1-5, with 9 bases identical to TRBD1. The CDR3 is 14 amino acids. In germline, CDR1 is SGHTS, CDR2 YDEGEE. V was pared by 4 bases and J by 3 bases, with 2 bases of the junction left unmatched. In DNA, the CDR3 is TGTGCCAGCAGCGGGACAGGGTTCAATCAGCCCCAGCATTTT. Its protein product is CASSGTGFNQPQHF.

The genes are TRBV15 and TRBJ1-3; D gene ambiguous. With 0 bases removed from V and 4 bases from J, the gap between germline ends came to 10 bases. The CDR3 contains 15 residues. Germline CDR1 and CDR2: LNHNV and YYDKDF (reference sequence). As DNA, the CDR3 is TGTGCCACCAGCAGAGATTTAGGGTCGGGAAACACCATATATTTT. This codes for CATSRDLGSGNTIYF.

This sequence joins TRBV19 and TRBJ2-5, with 7 bases fitting TRBD1. The CDR3 consists of 14 residues. Germline loops: CDR1 LNHDA, CDR2 SQIVND (reference sequence). Trimming took 5 bases from V and 1 from J; bases not matched to a gene: 4. CDR3 loop: CASSSDRVQETQYF. In nucleotides, the CDR3 is TGTGCCAGTAGTTCCGACAGGGTCCAAGAGACCCAGTACTTC.